A single sample gave rise to the 18 T cell receptor beta chains below, sequenced in a study of OX40 agonist ivuxolimab in advanced cancers. Sequenced by immunoSEQ multiplex PCR; TCRdb stores in-frame clones only, minus some. The sample has around 59,000 clones; 89% are singletons. Specimen: CD4+ or CD8+ T cells sorted from blood, collected in a trial of the OX40 agonist ivuxolimab. These receptors came from an adult with an advanced solid tumor such as melanoma, head and neck, liver or kidney cancer.

To note about this clone: Other DNA variants within this sample encode the same CDR3. The V and J genes are TRBV6-4 and TRBJ2-3; D uncertain. V was shortened by 2 bases and J by 0 bases, with 3 bases between the two germline ends. This CDR3 spans 13 amino acids. Looked up from germline, CDR1 is MRHNA and CDR2 is SNTAGT. Written as DNA, the CDR3 is TGTGCCAGCAGTGACGGCAGCACAGATACGCAGTATTTT. Its protein is CASSDGSTDTQYF.

This rearrangement joins TRBV7-8 to TRBJ2-1; TRBD2 might be the D (5 bases). The V gene lost 4 bases and the J gene lost 0 bases, with 16 bases spanning the gap. The CDR3 has 17 amino acids. The germline V gene encodes CDR1 SGHVS and CDR2 FQNEAQ. For the CDR3, the DNA is TGTGCCAGCAGCTCACCTCGGCAGCGGAGCTCCTACAATGAGCAGTTCTTC. Translation: CASSSPRQRSSYNEQFF.

This clone was recorded only once. V and J are TRBV4-1 and TRBJ1-6, with 9 bases identical to TRBD1. V was pared by 4 bases and J by 5 bases, with 3 bases of the junction left unmatched. Germline lookup yields CDR1 MGHRA and CDR2 YSYEKL. CDR3 length: 15 residues. Written as DNA, the CDR3 is TGCGCCAGCAGCCTCAACAGGGGGCATAATTCACCCCTCCACTTT. Amino acids: CASSLNRGHNSPLHF.

J is TRBJ2-3 and V is TRBV6-6, with D possibly TRBD2 on 6 matching bases. The CDR3 is 15 amino acids. Trimming took off 6 bases at V and 3 bases at J, with 16 bases between the two ends. Germline values: CDR1 MNHNY, CDR2 SVGAGI (reference sequence). CDR3 amino acids: CASSPQVGRTDTQYF. CDR3 DNA sequence: TGTGCCAGCAGCCCACAGGTCGGGAGAACAGATACGCAGTATTTT.

The rearrangement joins TRBV29-1 to TRBJ2-1, with D possibly being TRBD1 (6 bases). The CDR3 has 11 residues. Trimming cost V 6 bases and J 5 bases, with 8 bases left between them. Germline loops: CDR1 SQVTM, CDR2 ANQGSEA. The CDR3 region is CSVGTNNEQFF. CDR3 coding DNA: TGCAGCGTGGGGACAAACAATGAGCAGTTCTTC.

The V gene is TRBV21-1, the J gene TRBJ1-1. TRBV21-1 is listed as a pseudogene. The CDR3 length is 16 residues. In DNA, the CDR3 is TGTGCCAGCAGCGAAAGGCCCCCGGGACGGAGGACTGAAGCTTTCTTT. This translates into CASSERPPGRRTEAFF.

The V and J genes are TRBV6-1 and TRBJ1-1; D is unclear. Germline-derived CDR1 and CDR2 are MNHNS and SASEGT. CDR3 length equals 12 residues. V lost 3 bases to trimming and J lost 8 bases, with 10 bases between them. The CDR3 protein is CASSDMDPEAFF. In DNA form, the CDR3 reads TGTGCCAGCAGTGATATGGACCCCGAAGCTTTCTTT.

Points on this clone: The same CDR3 is also encoded by other DNA sequences in this sample. V usage is TRBV27 and J usage is TRBJ1-5, with D hard to call. V lost 0 bases, J lost 2 bases, and 2 bases lay in between. The length of the CDR3 is 13 residues. The germline V gene has CDR1 MNHEY and CDR2 SMNVEV (reference sequence). CDR3 amino acids: CASSLSGNQPQHF. The CDR3 DNA is TGTGCCAGCAGTTTATCTGGCAATCAGCCCCAGCATTTT.

J is TRBJ1-2 and V is TRBV29-1, with D unclear. Germline V gene sequence: CDR1 SQVTM, CDR2 ANQGSEA. The CDR3 has 11 residues. With 7 bases removed from V and 8 bases from J, the gap between germline ends came to 14 bases. The CDR3 sequence is CSGVRAEGYTF. CDR3 sequence (DNA): TGCAGCGGCGTAAGGGCGGAGGGCTACACCTTC.

The rearrangement links TRBV6-4 to TRBJ1-5; perhaps TRBD1 as D (5 bases). Trimming stripped 5 bases from V and 15 bases from J, with 14 bases between. This CDR3 is 11 amino acids long. In germline, CDR1 is MRHNA, CDR2 SNTAGT. CDR3 nucleotide sequence: TGTGCCAGCAGTTGGGACCCAGTCTCGCATTTT. Translating it yields CASSWDPVSHF.

V is TRBV4-1 and J is TRBJ1-2; D might be TRBD1 (5 bases). Germline V gene sequence: CDR1 MGHRA, CDR2 YSYEKL. CDR3 size: 11 residues. The germline V and J ends were trimmed by 5 bases and 7 bases, with 8 bases remaining between them. CDR3 amino acids: CASSWGSGYTF. DNA for the CDR3: TGCGCCAGCAGCTGGGGGAGTGGCTACACCTTC.

The chain couples TRBV6-5 to TRBJ1-2; maybe TRBD1 (5 bases). V was clipped by 2 bases and J by 6 bases, with 10 bases between them. The CDR3 covers 13 residues. The germline V gene has CDR1 MNHEY and CDR2 SVGAGI. CDR3 DNA sequence: TGTGCCAGCAGTTACGGGGCCGGGGATGGCTACACCTTC. It yields the protein CASSYGAGDGYTF.

The genes are TRBV6-5 and TRBJ1-4, with D possibly matching TRBD1 (5 bases). Germline CDR1 and CDR2: MNHEY and SVGAGI. This CDR3 is built from 13 residues. V gave up 2 bases and J gave up 7 bases, with 8 bases separating them. DNA of the CDR3: TGTGCCAGCAGTTACCGGGGGGGTGAAAAACTGTTTTTT. Translating gives CASSYRGGEKLFF.

The rearrangement links TRBV13 to TRBJ1-1; D is unresolved. Per the germline V gene, CDR1 is PRHDT and CDR2 is FYEKMQ (reference sequence). The CDR3 consists of 11 residues. V lost 0 bases, J lost 8 bases, and 4 bases lay in between. The DNA of the CDR3 is TGTGCCAGCAGCTTAGGCTACGAAGCTTTCTTT. Translation gives CASSLGYEAFF.

V usage is TRBV6-5 and J usage is TRBJ1-2, with a weak D call TRBD1 (5 bases). The V gene lost 4 bases and the J gene lost 8 bases, with 14 bases spanning the gap. CDR3 length: 13 residues. Per the germline V gene, CDR1 is MNHEY and CDR2 is SVGAGI. CDR3 amino acids: CASSSSGIGGYTF. The CDR3 DNA reads TGTGCCAGCAGTTCCTCAGGGATCGGGGGCTACACCTTC.

The chain has TRBV27 and TRBJ2-7, with D perhaps TRBD1 (5 bases). V dropped 5 bases and J dropped 0 bases, with 11 bases sitting between them. The CDR3 length is 14 residues. Germline V CDR1 and CDR2: MNHEY, SMNVEV (reference sequence). The CDR3 is CASSLTVRSYEQYF. For the CDR3, the DNA is TGTGCCAGCAGTCTGACAGTCCGCTCCTACGAGCAGTACTTC.

On this clone: This sample also contains other DNA sequences that code for the same CDR3. This chain links TRBV27 with TRBJ2-5; 15 positions match TRBD2. From germline, CDR1 is MNHEY and CDR2 SMNVEV (reference sequence). After removal of 5 bases from V and 5 bases from J, the junction contained 3 bases not matched to a gene. The CDR3 runs 15 residues. The chain's CDR3 is CASSLGTSGRETQYF. CDR3 bases: TGTGCCAGCAGTCTAGGGACTAGCGGGAGGGAGACCCAGTACTTC.

This chain connects TRBV4-1 to TRBJ2-1; D is uncertain. The CDR3 covers 15 residues. The V gene lost 1 base and the J gene lost 2 bases, with 9 bases spanning the gap. Germline V gives CDR1 MGHRA, CDR2 YSYEKL. In DNA, the CDR3 is TGCGCCAGCAGCCAAGGTGGTACTACCTACAATGAGCAGTTCTTC. It translates to CASSQGGTTYNEQFF.